This TCR beta chain was obtained from a study of CD8 T cells in ankylosing spondylitis. V lost 2 bases, J lost 10 bases, and 9 bases lay in between. CDR3 length equals 13 residues. CDR1 SGHTA and CDR2 FQGNSA come from the germline V gene. A few counts support this clonotype. Antigen unknown. TCRdb independently ran MiXCR on the 5' RACE reads; one entry per CDR3 protein. In the table there are approximately 400,000 distinct CDR3 sequences, roughly 15% of which are singletons. Overall study results and limits: Certain motif variants had earlier been reported in reactive arthritis synovial fluid and blood. Enrichment of disease-linked clones was reportedly significant in matched ankylosing spondylitis synovial fluid. There was a TCR beta motif, made of several highly homologous variants, that appeared characteristic of ankylosing spondylitis blood. Disease-linked clones were CD8+ and relatively rare in peripheral blood.

The clonotype comes from a male donor with ankylosing spondylitis. This chain connects TRBV7-2 to TRBJ1-6; no clear D gene. The sequenced sample consisted of blood, either unsorted or a sorted T cell fraction (not recorded which). CDR3 region: CASSLTGRSPLHF. CDR3 DNA sequence: TGTGCCAGCAGCTTAACGGGCCGGTCACCCCTCCACTTT.